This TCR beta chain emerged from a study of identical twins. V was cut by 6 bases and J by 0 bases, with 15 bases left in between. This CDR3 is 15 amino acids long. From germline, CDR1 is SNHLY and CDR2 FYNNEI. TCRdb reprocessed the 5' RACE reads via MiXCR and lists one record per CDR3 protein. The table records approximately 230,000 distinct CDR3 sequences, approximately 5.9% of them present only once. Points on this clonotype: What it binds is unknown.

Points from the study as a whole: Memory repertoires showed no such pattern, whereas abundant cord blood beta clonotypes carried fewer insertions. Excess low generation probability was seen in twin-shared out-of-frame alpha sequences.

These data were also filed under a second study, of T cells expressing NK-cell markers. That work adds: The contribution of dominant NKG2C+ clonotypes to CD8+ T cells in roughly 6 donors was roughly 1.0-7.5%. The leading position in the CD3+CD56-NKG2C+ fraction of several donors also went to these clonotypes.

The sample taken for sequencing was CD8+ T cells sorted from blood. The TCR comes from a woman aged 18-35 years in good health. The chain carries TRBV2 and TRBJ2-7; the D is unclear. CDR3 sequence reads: CASSEEGSVSYEQYF. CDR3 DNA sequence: TGTGCCAGCAGCGAGGAAGGATCAGTCTCCTACGAGCAGTACTTC.